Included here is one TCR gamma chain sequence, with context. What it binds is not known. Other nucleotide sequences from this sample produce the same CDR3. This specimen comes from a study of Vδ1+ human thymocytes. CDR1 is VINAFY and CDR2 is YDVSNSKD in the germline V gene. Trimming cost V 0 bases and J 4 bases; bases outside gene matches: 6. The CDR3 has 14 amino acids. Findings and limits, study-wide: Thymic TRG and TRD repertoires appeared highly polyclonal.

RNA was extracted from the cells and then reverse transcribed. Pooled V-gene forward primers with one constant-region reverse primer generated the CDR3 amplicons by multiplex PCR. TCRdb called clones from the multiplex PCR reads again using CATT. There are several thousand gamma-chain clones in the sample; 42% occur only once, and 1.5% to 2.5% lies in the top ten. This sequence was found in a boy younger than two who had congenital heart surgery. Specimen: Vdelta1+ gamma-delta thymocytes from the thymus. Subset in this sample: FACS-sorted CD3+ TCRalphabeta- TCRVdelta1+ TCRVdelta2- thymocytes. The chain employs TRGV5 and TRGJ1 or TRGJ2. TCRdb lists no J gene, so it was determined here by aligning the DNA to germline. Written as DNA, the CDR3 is TGTGCCACCTGGGACAGGCCTCGGTATTATAAGAAACTCTTT. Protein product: CATWDRPRYYKKLF.